This T cell receptor (beta chain) was sequenced during a study of Tregs in tolerant kidney transplant recipients. General study findings and limits: This study did not directly address biological reproducibility. Validation in larger populations is needed because few patients were studied.

Measured with immunoSEQ multiplex PCR; TCRdb has only the in-frame clones, and not every one. The sample lists fewer than 65,000 clones, 70% to 90% occurring once. This clone was counted only a few times. Its antigen is still unknown. CDR1 and CDR2 from the germline V gene are SNHLY and FYNNEI. The V and J ends lost 4 bases and 5 bases respectively, with 8 bases between them. This CDR3 has 12 residues. V and J are TRBV2 and TRBJ1-1; D call uncertain. The sequencing here drew on Tregs from blood, taken before the transplant. The TCR was taken from a human donor who received a combined kidney and bone marrow transplant. The CDR3 is CASSVSKTEAFF. DNA of the CDR3: TGTGCCAGCAGTGTTAGCAAGACTGAAGCTTTCTTT.